This T cell receptor beta chain was identified in a study of CD8 T cells in Susac syndrome. Reverse transcription of about 0.5 to 1 ug RNA was performed with random hexamers. Multiplex PCR with immunoSEQ amplified the TCR beta CDR3 across 54 Vbeta and 13 Jbeta. One entry per CDR3 protein results from TCRdb running MiXCR on the immunoSEQ multiplex PCR reads. Among approximately 190,000 distinct CDR3 sequences, 95% were seen once, and the ten largest hold roughly 0.15%. CDR3 length: 16 amino acids. After removal of 4 bases from V and 8 bases from J, the junction contained 10 bases not matched to a gene. From germline, CDR1 is SGDLS and CDR2 YYNGEE. Whole-study results and caveats: Maximal CD8+ clonal expansion in Susac was observed within TEMRA cells and among active patients. The study identified about sixteen and five Susac-specific public clones in total CD8+ and CD8+ TEMRA repertoires.

This clonotype was seen only once. Its antigen remains unknown. Specimen: CD8+ T cells from PBMCs. This chain uses TRBV9 with TRBJ1-6; 9 bases match TRBD1. This sequence was found in a human donor with Susac syndrome. The CDR3 loop is CASSTPDRGGYSPLHF. CDR3 DNA sequence: TGTGCCAGCAGCACCCCCGACAGGGGGGGTTATTCACCCCTCCACTTT.